The rows below give T cell receptor beta chains drawn from one sample of a study of blood T cell repertoires in COVID-19. Produced via immunoSEQ multiplex PCR; TCRdb's table is partial and in-frame only. The sample has about 180,000 clones; roughly 87% are singletons. The sample was peripheral blood. All receptors come from a woman between 65 and 79 years old with acute or convalescent COVID-19. Each CDR3 is given with its conserved first and last residue. The D gene is left open where the match is weak. Rows give clone size only sometimes, using once, few, many, or a class for an expanded clone.

v_call	d_call	j_call	clone_size	cdr3_nt	cdr3_aa
TRBV5-1	TRBD2	TRBJ2-7	-	TGCGCCAGCAGCTCAGCGGGGGGATACGAGCAGTACTTC	CASSSAGGYEQYF
TRBV25-1	TRBD1	TRBJ1-1	-	TGTGCCAGCAGTCCTAACCGGGACAGGGGGCTTGCTTTCTTT	CASSPNRDRGLAFF
TRBV20-1	-	TRBJ1-4	many	TGCAGTGCTAGACTAGGTGAAAAACTGTTTTTT	CSARLGEKLFF
TRBV10-3	-	TRBJ2-3	-	TGTGCCACTCTCGGAGGGGAAGGGACAGATACGCAGTATTTT	CATLGGEGTDTQYF
TRBV30	TRBD2	TRBJ2-2	-	TGTGCCTGGAGGGGGGGGTCGCGCGGCACCGGGGAGCTGTTTTTT	CAWRGGSRGTGELFF
TRBV24-1	TRBD1	TRBJ2-5	-	TGTGCCACCAGTCGCGGGACAGGGCCTCAAGAGACCCAGTACTTC	CATSRGTGPQETQYF
TRBV30	TRBD1	TRBJ2-4	-	TGTGCCTGTTGGGGCAGGGGGAACATTCAGTACTTC	CACWGRGNIQYF
TRBV5-4	-	TRBJ1-3	few	TGTGCCAGCAGCGTACAGGGTTTCGGAAACACCATATATTTT	CASSVQGFGNTIYF
TRBV6-6	TRBD2	TRBJ2-1	-	TGTGCCAGCAGTCTAGCGGGGGGGACATACAATGAGCAGTTCTTC	CASSLAGGTYNEQFF
TRBV7-3	TRBD2	TRBJ2-2	-	TGTGCCAGCAGCTCGGGACTAGCCAACACCGGGGAGCTGTTTTTT	CASSSGLANTGELFF
TRBV10-3	-	TRBJ1-6	-	TGTGCCATCAGCGAACAAGATAATTCACCCCTCCACTTT	CAISEQDNSPLHF
TRBV7-9	-	TRBJ1-1	-	TGTGCCAGCAGCTTCCAGGGAATGGGAGAAGCTTTCTTT	CASSFQGMGEAFF
TRBV7-9	-	TRBJ1-2	-	TGTGCCAGCAGCTTATGGGCCCGGGCGGGACCAAACTATGGCTACACCTTC	CASSLWARAGPNYGYTF
TRBV7-9	-	TRBJ2-3	-	TGTGCCAGCAGCTTAACCGGAGGTGGGGAGGCGCAGTATTTT	CASSLTGGGEAQYF
TRBV15	TRBD1	TRBJ1-1	-	TGTGCCACCAGCAGAGCCATATTCGGACAGGGAGGGACTGAAGCTTTCTTT	CATSRAIFGQGGTEAFF
TRBV5-1	-	TRBJ2-7	-	TGCGCCAGCAGCGGGCAAGGGAGAAACTACGAGCAGTACTTC	CASSGQGRNYEQYF
TRBV6-5	-	TRBJ2-7	-	TGTGCCATCCGGGACACCCCCTACGAGCAGTACTTC	CAIRDTPYEQYF
TRBV6-2/TRBV6-3	-	TRBJ1-5	once	TGTGCCAGCAGTTACCGTGACTCAGGGGTTAGCAATCAGCCCCAGCATTTT	CASSYRDSGVSNQPQHF
TRBV12-3/TRBV12-4	-	TRBJ2-3	-	TGTGCCAGCAGTGCCGCCAGAGGTACGCAGTATTTT	CASSAARGTQYF
TRBV6-4	TRBD2	TRBJ2-2	few	TGTGCCAGCAGTGCAGAGGCGGGGGCCGGGGAGCTGTTTTTT	CASSAEAGAGELFF
TRBV6-5	-	TRBJ1-2	-	TGTGCCAGCAGTCCATCCGCGCAGGCGCCCTGGGGCTACACCTTC	CASSPSAQAPWGYTF
TRBV11-2	-	TRBJ2-1	few	TGTGCCAGCAGCTTAGAATGGGGCGGGAAGGTTGAGCAGTTCTTC	CASSLEWGGKVEQFF
TRBV6-5	-	TRBJ2-1	-	TGTGCCAGCAGTTATATCCCGTATAACTACAATGAGCAGTTCTTC	CASSYIPYNYNEQFF
TRBV12-3/TRBV12-4	-	TRBJ1-2	-	TGTGCCAGCAGCCGCTCTACAGGGCGCGGCTACACCTTC	CASSRSTGRGYTF
TRBV18	TRBD2	TRBJ2-1	-	TGTGCCAGCTCATCGCCTAGCGGGGCGGTGTTCTTC	CASSSPSGAVFF
TRBV5-1	-	TRBJ1-5	-	TGCGCCAGCAGCTTGGAGGGAGGGCGAGATCAGCCCCAGCATTTT	CASSLEGGRDQPQHF
TRBV6-5	TRBD1	TRBJ2-2	-	TGTGCCAGCAGGGCGACAGGGACGAACACCGGGGAGCTGTTTTTT	CASRATGTNTGELFF
TRBV19	-	TRBJ1-3	-	TGTGCCAGTAGCCCCAGGGAAAACACCATATATTTT	CASSPRENTIYF
TRBV30	-	TRBJ1-3	-	TGTGCCTGGAGTGTGGCCGCGGGGGCGGGAAACACCATATATTTT	CAWSVAAGAGNTIYF
TRBV6-4	TRBD1	TRBJ2-3	-	TGTGCCAGCAGTCAGACAGGGGGTACAGATACGCAGTATTTT	CASSQTGGTDTQYF
TRBV7-2	TRBD1	TRBJ1-3	-	TGTGCCAGCAGCTTAACTGGACAGGGGAACACCATATATTTT	CASSLTGQGNTIYF
TRBV21-1	-	TRBJ2-7	-	TGTGCCAGCAGCAGACCGGGACAGATCTACCGCTACGAGCAGTACTTC	CASSRPGQIYRYEQYF
TRBV5-1	TRBD2	TRBJ2-3	-	TGCGCCAGCAGCCCTTTGGCTAGCGGGGGGGCTTTGGATACGCAGTATTTT	CASSPLASGGALDTQYF
TRBV4-3	-	TRBJ2-1	-	TGCGCCAGCAGCCAAGAGCGGGACTTCCTGACTTACAATGAGCAGTTCTTC	CASSQERDFLTYNEQFF
TRBV28	TRBD1	TRBJ2-1	-	TGTGCCAGCAGTTCCCGGCCCGGACAGGAGATTTACAATGAGCAGTTCTTC	CASSSRPGQEIYNEQFF
TRBV15	-	TRBJ1-3	-	TGTGCCACCAGCAGGACGGGCAGGGCGGGAGGAAACACCATATATTTT	CATSRTGRAGGNTIYF
TRBV12-3/TRBV12-4	-	TRBJ1-6	-	TGTGCCAGCAGCTACCGACAAGACTCACCCCTCCACTTT	CASSYRQDSPLHF
TRBV10-1	TRBD2	TRBJ2-7	-	TGCGCCAGCAGTGACTCGGGAGGGGTCAAGCAGTACTTC	CASSDSGGVKQYF
TRBV5-4	-	TRBJ2-7	-	TGTGCCAGCAGCTTGGGAAGGGGCTCCTACGAGCAGTACTTC	CASSLGRGSYEQYF
TRBV12-3/TRBV12-4	-	TRBJ2-5	few	TGTGCCAGCAGCGTTGCGGACCAAGAGACCCAGTACTTC	CASSVADQETQYF
TRBV30	TRBD2	TRBJ2-1	-	TGTGCCTGGAGGGGGGGGAGTACCTACAATGAGCAGTTCTTC	CAWRGGSTYNEQFF
TRBV19	TRBD2	TRBJ2-5	once	TGTGCCAGTAGTATAGGCGGGGTCGGGAGGGCAGAGACCCAGTACTTC	CASSIGGVGRAETQYF